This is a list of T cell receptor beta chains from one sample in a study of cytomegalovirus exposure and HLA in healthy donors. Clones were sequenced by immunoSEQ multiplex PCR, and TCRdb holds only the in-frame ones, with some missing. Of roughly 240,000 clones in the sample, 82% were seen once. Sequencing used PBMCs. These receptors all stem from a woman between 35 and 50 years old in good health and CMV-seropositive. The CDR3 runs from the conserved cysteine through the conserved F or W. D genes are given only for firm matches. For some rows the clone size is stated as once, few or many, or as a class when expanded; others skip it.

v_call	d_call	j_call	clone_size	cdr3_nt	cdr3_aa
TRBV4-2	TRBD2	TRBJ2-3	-	TGTGCCAGCAGCCAAGTCGGCGGGAGGGGCACAGATACGCAGTATTTT	CASSQVGGRGTDTQYF
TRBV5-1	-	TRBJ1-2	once	TGCGCCAGCAGCCTCACTCGGGACTCGGGCTATGGCTACACCTTC	CASSLTRDSGYGYTF
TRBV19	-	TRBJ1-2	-	TGTGCCAGTAGTATGGCCCGCGGTTTTAATGGCTACACCTTC	CASSMARGFNGYTF
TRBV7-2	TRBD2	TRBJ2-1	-	TGTGCCAGCAGCTTAGCGGCGGGGGGTTATGAGCAGTTCTTC	CASSLAAGGYEQFF
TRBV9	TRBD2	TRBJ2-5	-	TGTGCCAGCAGCCCCTTGGGCGGGGGGGCCGGGACCCAGTACTTC	CASSPLGGGAGTQYF
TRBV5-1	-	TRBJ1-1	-	TGCGCCAGCAGCTGGAGGACAGCCCGGGACACTGAAGCTTTCTTT	CASSWRTARDTEAFF
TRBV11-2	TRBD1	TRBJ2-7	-	TGTGCCAGCAGCTTCGGACAGGGCTCCTACGAGCAGTACTTC	CASSFGQGSYEQYF
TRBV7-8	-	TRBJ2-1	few	TGTGCCAGCAGCTTAGCATTCGATGAGCAGTTCTTC	CASSLAFDEQFF
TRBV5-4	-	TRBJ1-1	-	TGTGCCAGCAGCTGGGGTACAGGGCAGAGCACTGAAGCTTTCTTT	CASSWGTGQSTEAFF
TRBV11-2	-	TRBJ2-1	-	TGTGCCAGCAGCTCCTCAGGCAATGAGCAGTTCTTC	CASSSSGNEQFF
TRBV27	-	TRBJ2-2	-	TGTGCCAGCGCCCACTCGTCCACCGGGGAGCTGTTTTTT	CASAHSSTGELFF
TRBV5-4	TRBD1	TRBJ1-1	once	TGTGCCAGCAGCGTCCAGACAGGGGAGGGCACTGAAGCTTTCTTT	CASSVQTGEGTEAFF
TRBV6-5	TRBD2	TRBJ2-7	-	TGTGCCAGCAGTTATTCGGGGGGGGGCGAGCAGTACTTC	CASSYSGGGEQYF
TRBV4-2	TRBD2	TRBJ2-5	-	TGTGCCAGCAGCTCAAGGGCTAGCGGGGGGGGGTCACAAGAGACCCAGTACTTC	CASSSRASGGGSQETQYF